The sequence of this T cell receptor (beta chain) was determined in a study of T cells in Graves' hyperthyroidism and ophthalmopathy. Worth noting for this clonotype: Its antigen is not known.

Study-level points and caveats: Blood also carried most thyroid clonotypes expanded above 0.001.

A patient was excluded if there was uncontrolled infection, other autoimmune disease, pregnancy or lactation. Diagnostic decisions used clinical symptoms, serum thyroxine and TRAb, thyroid ultrasound and orbital computed tomography. RNA transcripts gave rise to amplified TCR beta CDR3 regions. A first-round RT-PCR of the TCR CDR3 used the HTBI primer set. MiXCR, applied by TCRdb to the multiplex PCR reads, yields one record per CDR3 protein. The sample lists roughly 500,000 distinct CDR3 sequences, about 45% occurring once. The germline V and J ends were trimmed by 6 bases and 6 bases, with 8 bases remaining between them. Germline CDR1 and CDR2: DFQATT and SNEGSKA (reference sequence). CDR3 length: 11 amino acids.

The V call is TRBV20-1, the J call TRBJ2-2; unclear D gene. The sample was peripheral blood or thyroid tissue (not recorded which). This sequence originates from an adult woman with Graves' disease, either hyperthyroidism or ophthalmopathy (not recorded which). Written as DNA, the CDR3 is TGCAGTGCCTGGTCCCCCGGGGAGCTGTTTTTT. Its translation: CSAWSPGELFF.